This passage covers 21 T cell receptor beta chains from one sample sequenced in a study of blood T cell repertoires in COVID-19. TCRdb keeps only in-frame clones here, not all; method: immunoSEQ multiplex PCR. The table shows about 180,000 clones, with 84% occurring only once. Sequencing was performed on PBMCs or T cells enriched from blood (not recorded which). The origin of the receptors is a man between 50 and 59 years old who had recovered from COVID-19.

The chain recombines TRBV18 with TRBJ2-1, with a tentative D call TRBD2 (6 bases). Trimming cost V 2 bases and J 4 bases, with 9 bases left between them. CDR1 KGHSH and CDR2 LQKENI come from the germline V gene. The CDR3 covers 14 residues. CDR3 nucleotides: TGTGCCAGCTCACCAGGGGAGGAATACAATGAGCAGTTCTTC. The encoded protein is CASSPGEEYNEQFF.

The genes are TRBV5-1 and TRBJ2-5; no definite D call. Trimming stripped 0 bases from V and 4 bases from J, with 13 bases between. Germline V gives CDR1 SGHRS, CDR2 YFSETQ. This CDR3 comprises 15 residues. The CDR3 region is CASSLVAGSLETQYF. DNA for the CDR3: TGCGCCAGCAGCTTGGTGGCAGGATCCCTAGAGACCCAGTACTTC.

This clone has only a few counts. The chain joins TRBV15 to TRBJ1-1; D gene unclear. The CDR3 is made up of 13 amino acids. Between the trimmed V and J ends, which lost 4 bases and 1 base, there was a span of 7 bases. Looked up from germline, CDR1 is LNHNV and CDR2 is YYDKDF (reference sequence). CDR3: CATSKASNTEAFF. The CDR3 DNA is TGTGCCACCAGCAAAGCTTCGAACACTGAAGCTTTCTTT.

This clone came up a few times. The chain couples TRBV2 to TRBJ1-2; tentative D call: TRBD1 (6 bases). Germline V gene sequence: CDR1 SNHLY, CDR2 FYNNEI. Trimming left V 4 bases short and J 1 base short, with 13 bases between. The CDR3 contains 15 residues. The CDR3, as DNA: TGTGCCAGCAGTGTGTTCTCCAGGGGTAACTATGGCTACACCTTC. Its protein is CASSVFSRGNYGYTF.

The chain's CDR3 is CASSWRTSGLETQYF. DNA of the CDR3: TGTGCCAGTAGTTGGCGGACTAGTGGGTTGGAGACCCAGTACTTC. This rearrangement joins TRBV19 to TRBJ2-5; 7 nucleotides agree with TRBD2. V lost 5 bases to trimming and J lost 5 bases; unmatched junction nucleotides: 11. The germline V gene encodes CDR1 LNHDA and CDR2 SQIVND (reference sequence). The CDR3 length is 15 residues.

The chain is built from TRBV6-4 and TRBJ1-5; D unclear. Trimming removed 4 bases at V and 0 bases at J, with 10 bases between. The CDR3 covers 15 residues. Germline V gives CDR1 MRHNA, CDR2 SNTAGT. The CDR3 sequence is CASSGGDYSNQPQHF. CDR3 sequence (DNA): TGTGCCAGCAGTGGGGGAGATTATAGCAATCAGCCCCAGCATTTT.

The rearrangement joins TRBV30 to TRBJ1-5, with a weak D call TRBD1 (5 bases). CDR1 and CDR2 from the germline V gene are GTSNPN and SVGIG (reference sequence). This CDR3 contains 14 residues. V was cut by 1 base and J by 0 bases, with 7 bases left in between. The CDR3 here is CAWSGQYSNQPQHF. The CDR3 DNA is TGTGCCTGGAGTGGACAGTATAGCAATCAGCCCCAGCATTTT. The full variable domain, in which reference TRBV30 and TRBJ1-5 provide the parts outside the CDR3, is SQTIHQWPATLVQPVGSPLSLECTVEGTSNPNLYWYRQAAGRGLQLLFYSVGIGQISSEVPQNLSASRPQDRQFILSSKKLLLSDSGFYLCAWSGQYSNQPQHFGDGTRLSIL.

The CDR3 region is CASSSDRPGNTIYF. The CDR3 DNA follows: TGCGCCAGCAGCTCGGACAGACCTGGAAACACCATATATTTT. J is TRBJ1-3 and V is TRBV5-1; maybe TRBD1 (6 bases). V was clipped by 3 bases and J by 2 bases, with 9 bases between them. The CDR3 consists of 14 residues. Germline assignment: CDR1 SGHRS and CDR2 YFSETQ.

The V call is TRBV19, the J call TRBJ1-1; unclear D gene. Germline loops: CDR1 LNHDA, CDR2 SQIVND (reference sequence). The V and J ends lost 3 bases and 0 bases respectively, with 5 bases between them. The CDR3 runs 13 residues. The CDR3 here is CASSITVNTEAFF. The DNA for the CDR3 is TGTGCCAGTAGTATTACTGTGAACACTGAAGCTTTCTTT. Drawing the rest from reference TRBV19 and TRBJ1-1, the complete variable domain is DGGITQSPKYLFRKEGQNVTLSCEQNLNHDAMYWYRQDPGQGLRLIYYSQIVNDFQKGDIAEGYSVSREKKESFPLTVTSAQKNPTAFYLCASSITVNTEAFFGQGTRLTVV.

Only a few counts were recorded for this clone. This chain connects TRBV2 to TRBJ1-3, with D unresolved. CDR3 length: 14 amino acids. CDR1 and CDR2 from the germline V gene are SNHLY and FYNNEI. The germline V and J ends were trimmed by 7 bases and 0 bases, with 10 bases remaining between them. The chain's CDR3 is CASNRALSGNTIYF. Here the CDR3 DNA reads TGTGCCAGCAATCGAGCCCTCTCTGGAAACACCATATATTTT.

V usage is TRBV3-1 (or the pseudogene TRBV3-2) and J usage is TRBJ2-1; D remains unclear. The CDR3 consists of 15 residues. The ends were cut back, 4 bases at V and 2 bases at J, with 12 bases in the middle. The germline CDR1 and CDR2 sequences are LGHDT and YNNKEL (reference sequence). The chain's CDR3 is CASSPYRNPYNEQFF. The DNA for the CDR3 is TGTGCCAGCAGCCCTTACAGAAATCCCTACAATGAGCAGTTCTTC.

The CDR3 here is CASSVVTDYYSGNTIYF. The CDR3 DNA is TGTGCCAGCAGCGTAGTAACAGACTATTACTCTGGAAACACCATATATTTT. The chain is built from TRBV9 and TRBJ1-3; D is unresolved. The CDR3 is made up of 17 amino acids. Trimming removed 0 bases at V and 0 bases at J, with 13 bases between. Germline assignment: CDR1 SGDLS and CDR2 YYNGEE.

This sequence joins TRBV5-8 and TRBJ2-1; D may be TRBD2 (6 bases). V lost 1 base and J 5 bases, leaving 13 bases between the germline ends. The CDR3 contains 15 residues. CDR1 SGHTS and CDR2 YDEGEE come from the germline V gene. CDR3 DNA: TGTGCCAGCAGCTTGTTCGGTGGAGGGAACAATGAGCAGTTCTTC. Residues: CASSLFGGGNNEQFF.

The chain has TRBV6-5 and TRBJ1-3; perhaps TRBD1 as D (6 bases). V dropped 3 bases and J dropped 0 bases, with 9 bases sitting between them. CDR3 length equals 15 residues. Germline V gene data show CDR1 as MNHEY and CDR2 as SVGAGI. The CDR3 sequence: CASSYDRFSGNTIYF. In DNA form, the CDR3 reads TGTGCCAGCAGTTATGACAGGTTCTCTGGAAACACCATATATTTT.

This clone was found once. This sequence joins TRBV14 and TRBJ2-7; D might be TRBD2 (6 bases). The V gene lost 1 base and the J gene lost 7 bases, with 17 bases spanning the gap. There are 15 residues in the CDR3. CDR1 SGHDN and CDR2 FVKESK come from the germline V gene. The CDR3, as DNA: TGTGCCAGCAGCCAAGTTGCGGGATTAATGGGGGAGCAGTACTTC. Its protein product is CASSQVAGLMGEQYF.

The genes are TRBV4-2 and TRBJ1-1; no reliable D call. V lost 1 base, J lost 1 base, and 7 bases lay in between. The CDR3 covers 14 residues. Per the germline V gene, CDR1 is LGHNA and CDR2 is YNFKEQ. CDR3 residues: CASSQGTANTEAFF. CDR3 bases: TGTGCCAGCAGCCAAGGCACTGCGAACACTGAAGCTTTCTTT.

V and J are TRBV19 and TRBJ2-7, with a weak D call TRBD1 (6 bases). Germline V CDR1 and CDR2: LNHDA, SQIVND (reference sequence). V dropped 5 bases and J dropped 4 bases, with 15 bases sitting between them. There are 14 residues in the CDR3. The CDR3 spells CASSYQQGEYEQYF. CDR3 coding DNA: TGTGCCAGTAGTTATCAACAGGGCGAATACGAGCAGTACTTC.

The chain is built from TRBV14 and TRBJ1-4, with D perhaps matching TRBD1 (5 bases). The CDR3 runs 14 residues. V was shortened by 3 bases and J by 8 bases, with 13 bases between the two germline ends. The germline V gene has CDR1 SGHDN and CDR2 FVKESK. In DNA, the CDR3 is TGTGCCAGCAGCCAGGCGCAGGGTGGAGAAAAACTGTTTTTT. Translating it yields CASSQAQGGEKLFF. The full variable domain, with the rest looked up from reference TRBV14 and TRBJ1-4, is EAGVTQFPSHSVIEKGQTVTLRCDPISGHDNLYWYRRVMGKEIKFLLHFVKESKQDESGMPNNRFLAERTGGTYSTLKVQPAELEDSGVYFCASSQAQGGEKLFFGSGTQLSVL.

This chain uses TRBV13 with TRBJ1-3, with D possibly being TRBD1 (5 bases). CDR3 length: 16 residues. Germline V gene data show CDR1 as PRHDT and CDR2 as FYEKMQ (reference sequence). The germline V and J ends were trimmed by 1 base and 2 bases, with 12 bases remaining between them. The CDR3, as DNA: TGTGCCAGCAGCTTAGCTGCTGCGGGGGCTGGAAACACCATATATTTT. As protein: CASSLAAAGAGNTIYF.

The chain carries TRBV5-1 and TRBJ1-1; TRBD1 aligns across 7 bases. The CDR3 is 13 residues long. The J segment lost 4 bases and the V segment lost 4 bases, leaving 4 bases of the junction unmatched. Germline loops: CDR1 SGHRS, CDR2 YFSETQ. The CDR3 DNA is TGCGCCAGCAGCCGACAGGGATCCACTGAAGCTTTCTTT. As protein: CASSRQGSTEAFF.

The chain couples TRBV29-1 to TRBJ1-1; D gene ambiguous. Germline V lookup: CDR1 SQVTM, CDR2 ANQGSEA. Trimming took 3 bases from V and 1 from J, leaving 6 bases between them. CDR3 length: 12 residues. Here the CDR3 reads CSVERKNTEAFF. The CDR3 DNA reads TGCAGCGTTGAGCGGAAGAACACTGAAGCTTTCTTT.